This TCR beta chain originates from a study of blood T cells in healthy people across ages. The authors ran a second PCR of about 6 to 11 cycles using a sample-barcoded 5' primer and a J-beta primer mix. TCRdb used MiXCR to reprocess the 5' RACE reads, holding one entry per CDR3 protein. The sample lists roughly 900,000 distinct CDR3 sequences, roughly 52% occurring once. This CDR3 spans 14 amino acids. Trimming pared 0 bases from V and 13 bases from J, leaving 16 bases between. CDR1 and CDR2 (germline): MNHEY, SMNVEV (reference sequence). Total RNA, at least 5.5 micrograms per sample, came from PBMCs.

V gene TRBV27 combines with J gene TRBJ2-4; the D is unclear. The TCR comes from a man aged 30 to 39 in good health. Material: blood. The CDR3 DNA is TGTGCCAGCAGTTTATCTTATGAGAACTATGAGCAGTACTTC. It yields the protein CASSLSYENYEQYF.